Below, one T cell receptor (beta chain) is given with its context. In its sample, this clone was seen once. The target of this receptor is not known. No base quality values were provided; no much bigger clone lies one nucleotide off. Sample time point, as interpreted from the label and publication: baseline before first vaccination. Vaccinee samples came from UK trials COV001 and COV002, including a single-blind randomized controlled phase 2/3 trial of AZD1222 (ChAdOx1 nCoV-19) in healthy adults. For TCRbeta chain sequencing, PBMC samples from trial participants were taken at day 0 and at day 28 after the second dose. V is pared back by 0 bases and J by 0 bases, with 7 bases lying between the germline termini. From the germline V gene, CDR1 is SGDLS and CDR2 is YYNGEE. The CDR3, from cysteine to phenylalanine, totals 15 residues. Here the CDR3 DNA is all that survives: 45 bases in frame from base 1.

These data belong to a study of T cell responses to AZD1222 COVID-19 vaccine (dated by TCRdb to the early 2020s). Study-wide context: Because spike-specific TCR depth and breadth did not differ between the two schedules, AZD1222 recipients who got a second dose at roughly 4 weeks were pooled with those who got a second dose at roughly 12 weeks. Trial participants were enrolled by age into subgroups of 18-55, 56-69 and 70-plus years, and around 150, 29 and 61 TCR-sequenced participants, respectively, were included in these subgroups. TCR sequencing was performed for 230 to 250 trial participants, of whom 200 to 220 were given two doses of AZD1222 and some 25 were given two doses of MenACWY control vaccine. Beyond this particular receptor, the publication reports: The vaccine-associated CD4 TCRs covered the entire spike protein, and the dominant responses fell in regions 160-218 and 743-854. The 56-69-year group was small, and its depth increase did not reach significance, likely because of low power. Because no samples from the day 14 peak response were available, repertoires could be characterized only after the peak T cell response. Participants were mostly white British and included more females than males, and it was suggested by the authors that clonal diversity may have been underestimated. After two AZD1222 doses, spike-specific TCR breadth and depth were significantly higher than at day 0 and than in MenACWY recipients. Epitopes outside the regions mutated in the B.1.351 and B.1.1.7 variants were reportedly recognized by nearly half of the unique spike-specific TCRs. Conclusions about previously exposed vaccinees are limited, since just a handful of AZD1222 recipients were seropositive for SARS-CoV-2 at baseline.

The CDR3 regions of human TCRbeta chains were subjected to immunosequencing. On the study's bioinformatics: TCRs in the repertoires were compared against a reference library of SARS-CoV-2-specific TCRs that had been generated with the MIRA antigen-specificity platform. Breadth was defined as the fraction of unique TCRs that were SARS-CoV-2-associated, and depth was defined as the fraction of total T cells that were SARS-CoV-2-associated. Using the MIRA data, each spike-specific TCR was mapped to the spike region that the TCR reacts to and placed in a CD4 or CD8 class. Log10-transformed breadth and depth values were compared by one-way ANOVA with Sidak's multiple comparisons tests. TCRdb retrieved this table from immuneACCESS and kept in-frame rearrangements only. Not all clones are present; in checked studies, unresolved V genes account for under half, and no reason is known for the remainder. That table gives V, J and clone size, and the DNA gave D and trimming. This sample lists approximately 150,000 clones; 85% to 95% were detected once. The ten largest clonotypes hold roughly 5% of the sample.

The specimen comprised peripheral blood, sampled on day 0 of AZD1222 vaccination. This sequence was found in an adult in good health. The rearranged chain carries TRBV9 and TRBJ2-1; the D gene cannot be named for sure. The DNA sequence reads TGTGCCAGCAGCGTAGGAACCTCCTCCTACAATGAGCAGTTCTTC. The translation is CASSVGTSSYNEQFF.